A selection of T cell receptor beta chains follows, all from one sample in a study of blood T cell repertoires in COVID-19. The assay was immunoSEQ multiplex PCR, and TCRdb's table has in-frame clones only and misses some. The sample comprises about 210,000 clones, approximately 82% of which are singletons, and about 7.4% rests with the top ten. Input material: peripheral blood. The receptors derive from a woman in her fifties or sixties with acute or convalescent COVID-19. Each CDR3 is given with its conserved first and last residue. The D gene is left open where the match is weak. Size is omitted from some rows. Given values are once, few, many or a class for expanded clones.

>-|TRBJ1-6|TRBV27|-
TGTGCCAGCAGTCCTGGCAGGGTGGGATCACCCCTCCACTTT
CASSPGRVGSPLHF
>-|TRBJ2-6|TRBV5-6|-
TGTGCCAGCAGCTTGAGAGTCTCTGGGGCCAACGTCCTGACTTTC
CASSLRVSGANVLTF
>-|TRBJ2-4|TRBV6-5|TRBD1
TGTGCCAGCAGTAACAGACAGGGGACCAAAAACATTCAGTACTTC
CASSNRQGTKNIQYF
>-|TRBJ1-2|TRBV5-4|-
TGTGCCAGCAGCCGCGGGCGGCTTACCCCTTCTAACTATGGCTACACCTTC
CASSRGRLTPSNYGYTF
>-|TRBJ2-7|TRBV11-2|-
TGTGCCAGCAGCCCCCTTGGGCTCGAGCAGTACTTC
CASSPLGLEQYF
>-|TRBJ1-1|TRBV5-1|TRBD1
TGCGCCAGCAGCTTTGGACCAACAGGGGCTAACACTGAAGCTTTCTTT
CASSFGPTGANTEAFF
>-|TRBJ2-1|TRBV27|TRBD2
TGTGCCAGCAGTTCCTTTAGCGGGAGAGGGGCCAATGAGCAGTTCTTC
CASSSFSGRGANEQFF
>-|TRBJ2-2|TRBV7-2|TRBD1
TGTGCCAGCAGCTTAAAACAGGGGGCCACCGGGGAGCTGTTTTTT
CASSLKQGATGELFF
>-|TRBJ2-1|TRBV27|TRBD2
TGTGCCAGCAGACGTAGCGGGGGCTCCTACAATGAGCAGTTCTTC
CASRRSGGSYNEQFF
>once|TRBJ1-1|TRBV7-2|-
TGTGCCAGCAGCTTATTAATGAACACTGAAGCTTTCTTT
CASSLLMNTEAFF
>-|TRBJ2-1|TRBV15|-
TGTGCCACCAGCAGAGATAGAGGAGGGGTCGATGAGCAGTTCTTC
CATSRDRGGVDEQFF
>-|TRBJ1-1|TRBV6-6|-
TGTGCCAGCAGTCCCCATGGCCAGGACAGCCATAACACTGAAGCTTTCTTT
CASSPHGQDSHNTEAFF